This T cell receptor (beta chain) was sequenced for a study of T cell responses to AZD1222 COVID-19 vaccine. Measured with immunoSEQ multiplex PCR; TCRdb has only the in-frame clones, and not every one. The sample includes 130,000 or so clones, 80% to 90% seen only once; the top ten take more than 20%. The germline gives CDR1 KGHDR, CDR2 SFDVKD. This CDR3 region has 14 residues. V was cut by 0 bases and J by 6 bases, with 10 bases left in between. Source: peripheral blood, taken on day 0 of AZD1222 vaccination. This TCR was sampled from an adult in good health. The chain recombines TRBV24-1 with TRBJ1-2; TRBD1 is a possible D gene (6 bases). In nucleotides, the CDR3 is TGTGCCACCAGTGATTTGCGGGGGCGGGATGGCTACACCTTC. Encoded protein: CATSDLRGRDGYTF.